In this sample, the clone carrying this TCR beta chain turned up a few times. Sequenced material consisted of expressed TCRB transcripts (all of the isolated RNA was reverse transcribed). Sequencing was performed with immunoSEQ multiplex PCR; in TCRdb, only in-frame clones are kept and a portion is missing. The data contain around 140,000 clones, 9.5% to 10% of them singletons. The data were taken from a study of beta chain features in type 1 diabetes. The CDR3 extends over 16 amino acids. Germline assignment: CDR1 KGHSH and CDR2 LQKENI. V lost 6 bases to trimming and J lost 0 bases; unmatched junction nucleotides: 10.

V is TRBV18 and J is TRBJ2-7; 8 nucleotides align to TRBD1. The source is a woman aged 40-49 years in good health. The sample was central memory CD4+ T cells from blood. The CDR3 DNA follows: TGTGCCAGCTCCAAACCTCCGGGACAGGCCTCCTACGAGCAGTACTTC. Its translation: CASSKPPGQASYEQYF. The full variable domain, completed using reference TRBV18 and TRBJ2-7, is NAGVMQNPRHLVRRRGQEARLRCSPMKGHSHVYWYRQLPEEGLKFMVYLQKENIIDESGMPKERFSAEFPKEGPSILRIQQVVRGDSAAYFCASSKPPGQASYEQYFGPGTRLTVT.